This T cell receptor (beta chain) was recovered during a study of T cells in Graves' hyperthyroidism and ophthalmopathy. About the research overall: Before treatment of any kind, peripheral blood was taken at initial diagnosis. Broader study findings: Blood shared most expanded thyroid clonotypes above 0.001.

Amplification targeted TCR beta CDR3 regions from RNA transcripts. HTBI primers were used for first-round RT-PCR of the TCR CDR3. One entry per CDR3 protein, called by TCRdb with MiXCR from the multiplex PCR reads. The sample shows about 600,000 distinct CDR3 sequences, 16% of them seen only once. The CDR3 has 15 amino acids. Per germline, CDR1 SNHLY and CDR2 FYNNEI. Trimming took 5 bases from V and 7 from J; bases not matched to a gene: 6. This clonotype was counted ten times or more. Antigen: not known. Extraction of PBMCs used 10 ml of fresh peripheral blood. The chain combines TRBV2 with TRBJ2-1, with 12 bases identical to TRBD1. The sequenced sample was blood. The TCR was taken from a woman aged 40 to 55 with Graves' ophthalmopathy. The CDR3 loop is CASSSGTGGQNEQFF. The CDR3 DNA is TGTGCCAGCAGTTCCGGGACAGGGGGCCAGAATGAGCAGTTCTTC.